The 3 T cell receptor beta chains presented below share a single source sample, sequenced in a study of high-grade serous ovarian cancer treatment subgroups. Tumor samples were obtained before definitive surgery or chemotherapy. TCRdb keeps only in-frame clones here, not all; method: immunoSEQ multiplex PCR. The data contain over 6,000 clones, 75% to 80% of them singletons. Sequencing was carried out using tumor tissue. The receptors were gathered from a human donor with high-grade serous ovarian cancer.

This chain links TRBV7-2 with TRBJ2-3; TRBD2 aligns across 8 bases. CDR3 length: 17 residues. From germline, CDR1 is SGHTA and CDR2 FQGNSA. Unmatched junction bases numbered 7, after V lost 1 base and J lost 1 base. The DNA for the CDR3 is TGTGCCAGCAGCTTAGGATACGGGGGGGCGGGCACAGATACGCAGTATTTT. It translates to CASSLGYGGAGTDTQYF.

This chain connects TRBV2 to TRBJ2-1; TRBD1 might be the D (6 bases). The CDR3 totals 13 residues. V was pared by 8 bases and J by 4 bases, with 12 bases between. Per the germline V gene, CDR1 is SNHLY and CDR2 is FYNNEI. The DNA of the CDR3 is TGTGCCAGCGGGTCGGACAGTTACAATGAGCAGTTCTTC. It yields the protein CASGSDSYNEQFF.

The chain is built from TRBV19 and TRBJ2-7; a possible D gene is TRBD1 (5 bases). The germline V gene encodes CDR1 LNHDA and CDR2 SQIVND (reference sequence). V was cut by 4 bases and J by 0 bases, with 16 bases left in between. This CDR3 is 16 amino acids long. The CDR3: CASSTSGARSSYEQYF. The CDR3 nucleotides are TGTGCCAGTAGTACAAGTGGGGCCCGTAGCTCCTACGAGCAGTACTTC.